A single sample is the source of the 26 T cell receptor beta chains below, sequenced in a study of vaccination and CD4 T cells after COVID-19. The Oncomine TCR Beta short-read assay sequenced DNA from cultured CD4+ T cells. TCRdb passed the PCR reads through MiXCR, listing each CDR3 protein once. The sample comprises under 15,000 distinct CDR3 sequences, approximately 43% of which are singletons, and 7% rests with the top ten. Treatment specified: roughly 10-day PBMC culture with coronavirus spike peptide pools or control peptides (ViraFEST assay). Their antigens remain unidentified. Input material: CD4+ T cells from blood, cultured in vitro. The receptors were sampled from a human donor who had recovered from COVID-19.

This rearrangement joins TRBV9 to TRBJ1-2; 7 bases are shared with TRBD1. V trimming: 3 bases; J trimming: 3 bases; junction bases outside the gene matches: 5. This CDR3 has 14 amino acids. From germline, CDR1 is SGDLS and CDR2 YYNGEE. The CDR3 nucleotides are TGTGCCAGCAGCGGACAGGGCTCCGACTATGGCTACACCTTC. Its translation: CASSGQGSDYGYTF.

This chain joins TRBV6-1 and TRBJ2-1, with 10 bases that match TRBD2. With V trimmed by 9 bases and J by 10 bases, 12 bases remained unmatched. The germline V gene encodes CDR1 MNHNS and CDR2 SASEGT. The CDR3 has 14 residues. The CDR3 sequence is CARRPGLALREQFF. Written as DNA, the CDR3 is TGTGCCAGAAGACCGGGACTAGCGTTACGCGAGCAGTTCTTC.

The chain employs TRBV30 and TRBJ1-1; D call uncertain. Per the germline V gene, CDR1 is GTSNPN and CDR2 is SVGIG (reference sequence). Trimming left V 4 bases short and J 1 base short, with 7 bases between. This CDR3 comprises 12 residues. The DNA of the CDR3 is TGTGCCTGGAAGGCACAGAACACTGAAGCTTTCTTT. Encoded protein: CAWKAQNTEAFF.

CDR3 nucleotide sequence: TGCAGTGCTAGTGGGAGTGGAACCTATGGGACGTCCTACGAGCAGTACTTC. It yields the protein CSASGSGTYGTSYEQYF. The chain carries TRBV20-1 and TRBJ2-7; TRBD1 or TRBD2 may be the D gene (5 bases each). Trimming shortened V by 3 bases and J by 1 base, and 22 bases separated the two germline ends. Germline-derived CDR1 and CDR2 are DFQATT and SNEGSKA (reference sequence). The CDR3 length is 17 residues.

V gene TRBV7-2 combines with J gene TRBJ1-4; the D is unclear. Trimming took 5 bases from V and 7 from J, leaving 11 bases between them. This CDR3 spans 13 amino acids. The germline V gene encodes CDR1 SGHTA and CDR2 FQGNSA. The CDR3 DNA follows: TGTGCCAGCAGCCTTGTATTAGGTGAAAAACTGTTTTTT. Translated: CASSLVLGEKLFF.

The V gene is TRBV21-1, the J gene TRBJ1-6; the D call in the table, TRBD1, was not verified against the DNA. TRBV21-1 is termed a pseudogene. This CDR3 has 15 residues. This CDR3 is CASSKRTGKNSPLHF. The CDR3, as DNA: TGTGCCAGCAGCAAACGGACAGGGAAGAATTCACCCCTCCACTTT.

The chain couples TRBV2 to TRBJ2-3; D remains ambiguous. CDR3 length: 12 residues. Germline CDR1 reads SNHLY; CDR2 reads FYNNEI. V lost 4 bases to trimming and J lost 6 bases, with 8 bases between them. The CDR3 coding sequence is TGTGCCAGCAGTGCTAGTTCGGATACGCAGTATTTT. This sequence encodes CASSASSDTQYF.

In nucleotides, the CDR3 is TGTGCCATCAGTGGGGCCGGGACAGGGGTCACTGAAGCTTTCTTT. Protein sequence: CAISGAGTGVTEAFF. The gene calls are TRBV10-3 and TRBJ1-1; TRBD1 matches 10 bases. The germline gives CDR1 ENHRY, CDR2 SYGVKD. The J segment lost 4 bases and the V segment lost 4 bases, leaving 6 bases of the junction unmatched. This CDR3 region has 15 residues.

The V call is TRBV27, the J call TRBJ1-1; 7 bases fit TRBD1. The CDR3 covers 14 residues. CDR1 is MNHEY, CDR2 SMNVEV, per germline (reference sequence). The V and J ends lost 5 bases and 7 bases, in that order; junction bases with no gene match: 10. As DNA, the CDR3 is TGTGCCAGCAGTGCCGCGGGACAGAGCCATGAAGCTTTCTTT. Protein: CASSAAGQSHEAFF.

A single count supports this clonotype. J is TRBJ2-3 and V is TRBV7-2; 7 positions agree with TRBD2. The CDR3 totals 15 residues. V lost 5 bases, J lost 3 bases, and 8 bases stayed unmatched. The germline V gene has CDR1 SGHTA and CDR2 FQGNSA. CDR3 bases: TGTGCCAGCAGCCACGGACGGCGGGGGACAGATACGCAGTATTTT. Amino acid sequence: CASSHGRRGTDTQYF.

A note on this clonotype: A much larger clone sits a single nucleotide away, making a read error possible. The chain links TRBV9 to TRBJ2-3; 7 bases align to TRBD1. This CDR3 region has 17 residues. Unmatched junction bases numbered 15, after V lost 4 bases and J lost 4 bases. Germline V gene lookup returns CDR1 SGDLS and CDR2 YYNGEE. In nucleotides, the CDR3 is TGTGCCAGCAGCATAGGGCCCCTGACAGGGACCCCAGATACGCAGTATTTT. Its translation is CASSIGPLTGTPDTQYF. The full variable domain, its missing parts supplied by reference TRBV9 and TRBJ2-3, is DSGVTQTPKHLITATGQRVTLRCSPRSGDLSVYWYQQSLDQGLQFLIQYYNGEERAKGNILERFSAQQFPDLHSELNLSSLELGDSALYFCASSIGPLTGTPDTQYFGPGTRLTVL.

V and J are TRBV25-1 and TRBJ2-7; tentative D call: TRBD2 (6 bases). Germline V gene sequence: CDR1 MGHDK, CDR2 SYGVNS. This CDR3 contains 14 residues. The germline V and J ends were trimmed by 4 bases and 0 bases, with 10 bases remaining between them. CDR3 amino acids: CASSGRDPSYEQYF. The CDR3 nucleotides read TGTGCCAGCAGTGGGCGGGACCCCTCCTACGAGCAGTACTTC.

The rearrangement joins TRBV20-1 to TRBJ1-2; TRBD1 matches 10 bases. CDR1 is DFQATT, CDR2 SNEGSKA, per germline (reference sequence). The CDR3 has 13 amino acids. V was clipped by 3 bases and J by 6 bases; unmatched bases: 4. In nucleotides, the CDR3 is TGCAGTGCTAGTCCGACAGGGGGCCATGGCTACACCTTC. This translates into CSASPTGGHGYTF.

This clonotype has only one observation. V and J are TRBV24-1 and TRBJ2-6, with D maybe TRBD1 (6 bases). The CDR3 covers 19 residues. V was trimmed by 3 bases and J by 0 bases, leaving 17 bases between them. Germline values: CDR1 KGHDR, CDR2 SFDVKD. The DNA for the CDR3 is TGTGCCACCAGTGATGCTCAGGGGACCGCCAGCTCTGGGGCCAACGTCCTGACTTTC. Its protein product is CATSDAQGTASSGANVLTF.

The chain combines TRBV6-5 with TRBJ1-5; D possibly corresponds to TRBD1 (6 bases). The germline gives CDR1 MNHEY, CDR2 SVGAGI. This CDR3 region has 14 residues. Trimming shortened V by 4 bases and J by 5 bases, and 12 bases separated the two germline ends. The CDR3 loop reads CASSSGARYQPQHF. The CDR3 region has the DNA TGTGCCAGCAGTTCGGGGGCCCGGTATCAGCCCCAGCATTTT.

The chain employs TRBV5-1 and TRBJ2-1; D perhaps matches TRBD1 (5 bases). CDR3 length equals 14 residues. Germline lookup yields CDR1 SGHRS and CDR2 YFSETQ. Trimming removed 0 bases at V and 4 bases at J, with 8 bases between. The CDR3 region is CASSLVQDYNEQFF. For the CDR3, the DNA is TGCGCCAGCAGCTTGGTACAGGATTACAATGAGCAGTTCTTC.

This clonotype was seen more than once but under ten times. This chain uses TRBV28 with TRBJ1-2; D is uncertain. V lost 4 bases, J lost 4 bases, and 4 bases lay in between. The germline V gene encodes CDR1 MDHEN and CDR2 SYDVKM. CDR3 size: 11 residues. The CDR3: CASSYSYGYTF. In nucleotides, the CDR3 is TGTGCCAGCAGTTATAGCTATGGCTACACCTTC.

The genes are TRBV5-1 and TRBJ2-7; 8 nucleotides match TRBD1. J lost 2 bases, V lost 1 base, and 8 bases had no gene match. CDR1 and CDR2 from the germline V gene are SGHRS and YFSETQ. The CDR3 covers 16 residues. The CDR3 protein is CASSLIPDRDPYEQYF. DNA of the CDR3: TGCGCCAGCAGCTTGATTCCGGACAGGGATCCCTACGAGCAGTACTTC.

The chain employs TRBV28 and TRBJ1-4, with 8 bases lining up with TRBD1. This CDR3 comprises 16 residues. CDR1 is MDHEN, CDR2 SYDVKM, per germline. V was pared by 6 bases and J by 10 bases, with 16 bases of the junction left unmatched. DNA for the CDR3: TGTGCCAGCAGCCCACCCGATGGACAGGGTGGTGGAAAACTGTTTTTT. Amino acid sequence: CASSPPDGQGGGKLFF.

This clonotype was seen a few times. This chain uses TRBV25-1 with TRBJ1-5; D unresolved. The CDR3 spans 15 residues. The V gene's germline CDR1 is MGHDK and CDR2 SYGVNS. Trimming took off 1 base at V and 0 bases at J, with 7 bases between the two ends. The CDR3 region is CASSESTVSNQPQHF. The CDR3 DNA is TGTGCCAGCAGTGAATCTACGGTTAGCAATCAGCCCCAGCATTTT.

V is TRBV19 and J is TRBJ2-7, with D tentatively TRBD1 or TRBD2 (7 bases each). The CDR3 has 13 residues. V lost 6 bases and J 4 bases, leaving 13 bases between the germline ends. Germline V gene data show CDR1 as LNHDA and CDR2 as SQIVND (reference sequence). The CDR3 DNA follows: TGTGCCAGTAGCCCGCAGGGGGGGTACGAGCAGTACTTC. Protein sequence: CASSPQGGYEQYF.

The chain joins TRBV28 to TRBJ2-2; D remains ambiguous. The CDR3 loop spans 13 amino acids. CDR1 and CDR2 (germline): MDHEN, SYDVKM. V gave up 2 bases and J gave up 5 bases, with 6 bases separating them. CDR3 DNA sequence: TGTGCCAGCAGTTTAGGAAGGACCGGGGAGCTGTTTTTT. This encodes CASSLGRTGELFF.

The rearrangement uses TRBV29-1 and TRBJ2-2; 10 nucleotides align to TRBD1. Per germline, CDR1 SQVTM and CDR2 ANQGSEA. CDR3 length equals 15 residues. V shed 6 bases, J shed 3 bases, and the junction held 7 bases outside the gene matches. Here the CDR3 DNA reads TGCAGCGTGGGCGACAGGGGGCGGTACACCGGGGAGCTGTTTTTT. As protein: CSVGDRGRYTGELFF.

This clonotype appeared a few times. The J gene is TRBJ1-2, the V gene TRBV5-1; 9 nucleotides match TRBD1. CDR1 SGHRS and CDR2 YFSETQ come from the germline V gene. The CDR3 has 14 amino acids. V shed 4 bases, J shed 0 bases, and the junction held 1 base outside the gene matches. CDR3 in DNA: TGCGCCAGCAGCCGGGACAGGGCTAACTATGGCTACACCTTC. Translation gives CASSRDRANYGYTF.

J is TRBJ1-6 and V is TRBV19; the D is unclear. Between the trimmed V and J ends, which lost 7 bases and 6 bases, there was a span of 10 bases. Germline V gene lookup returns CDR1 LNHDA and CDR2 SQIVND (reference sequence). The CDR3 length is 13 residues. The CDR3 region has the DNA TGTGCCAGTATTGGGGTGGGTAATTCACCCCTCCACTTT. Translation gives CASIGVGNSPLHF.

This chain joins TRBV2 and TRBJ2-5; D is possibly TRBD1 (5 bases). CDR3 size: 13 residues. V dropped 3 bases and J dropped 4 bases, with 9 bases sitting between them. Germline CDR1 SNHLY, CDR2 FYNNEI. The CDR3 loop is CASSEGRRETQYF. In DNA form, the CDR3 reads TGTGCCAGCAGTGAGGGGCGGCGAGAGACCCAGTACTTC.